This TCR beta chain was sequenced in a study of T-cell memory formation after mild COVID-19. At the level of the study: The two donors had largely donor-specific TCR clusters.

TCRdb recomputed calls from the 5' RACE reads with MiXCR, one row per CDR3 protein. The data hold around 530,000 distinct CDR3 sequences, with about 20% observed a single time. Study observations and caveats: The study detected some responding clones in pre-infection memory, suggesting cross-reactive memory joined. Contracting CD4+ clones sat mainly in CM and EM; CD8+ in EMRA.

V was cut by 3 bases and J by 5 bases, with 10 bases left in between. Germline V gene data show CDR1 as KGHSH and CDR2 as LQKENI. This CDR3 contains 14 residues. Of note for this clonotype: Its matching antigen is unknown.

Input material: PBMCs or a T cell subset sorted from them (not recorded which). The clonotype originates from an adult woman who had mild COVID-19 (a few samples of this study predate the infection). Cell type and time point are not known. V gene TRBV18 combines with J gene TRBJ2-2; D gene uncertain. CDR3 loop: CASSPAEGTGELFF. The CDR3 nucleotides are TGTGCCAGCTCACCCGCGGAAGGGACCGGGGAGCTGTTTTTT.